Each of the 3 T cell receptor beta chains below was sequenced from the same sample in a study of shared clonotypes between healthy human individuals. Using immunoSEQ multiplex PCR, the repertoire was profiled, and TCRdb retains in-frame clones only, with some absent. The table lists millions of clones, 85% to 95% of them singletons. Input material: naive CD4+ T cells from PBMCs. Subset here: CD45RA+ positively selected. The receptor set was obtained from a man between 18 and 35 years old in good health. Some clones in this sample may be carry-over from other donors' samples.

The V call is TRBV5-3, the J call TRBJ1-5; D call uncertain. TRBV5-3 is recorded as an ORF, its role being uncertain. Trimming removed 4 bases at V and 3 bases at J, with 20 bases between. CDR3 length: 17 residues. CDR3 region: CARSPKNSPGYNQPQHF. DNA of the CDR3: TGTGCCAGAAGCCCTAAGAACTCACCGGGGTACAATCAGCCCCAGCATTTT.

V and J are TRBV15 and TRBJ1-5; D not resolved. The CDR3 has 16 amino acids. V lost 1 base and J 2 bases, leaving 12 bases between the germline ends. CDR1 and CDR2 from the germline V gene are LNHNV and YYDKDF (reference sequence). The CDR3 DNA reads as TGTGCCACCAGCAGAGGTGGGGATATGGGCAATCAGCCCCAGCATTTT. Amino acids: CATSRGGDMGNQPQHF.

The rearrangement uses TRBV10-1 and TRBJ2-2; no clear D. Germline assignment: CDR1 WNHNN and CDR2 SYGVQD (reference sequence). The CDR3 length is 13 residues. V lost 0 bases and J lost 4, with 3 bases in between. The CDR3 protein is CASSESSTGELFF. The CDR3 bases are TGCGCCAGCAGTGAGTCGAGCACCGGGGAGCTGTTTTTT.